This paragraph covers one TCR beta chain sequence. Antigen: not known. The data derive from a study of vaccination effects on CD4 cells after COVID-19. Findings and caveats of the study: Healthy vaccine recipients' vaccine-induced clones were almost all SARS-CoV-2 mono-reactive.

Deletions cut 6 bases from V and 6 bases from J, with 11 bases between. CDR3 length: 11 amino acids. CDR1 and CDR2 from the germline V gene are DFQATT and SNEGSKA (reference sequence). The culture ran for about 11 days, and then CD4+ T cells were isolated. Assay used: immunoSEQ multiplex PCR; TCRdb lists only in-frame clones, some missing. The sample carries about 58,000 clones, about 80% recorded once. The chain joins TRBV20-1 to TRBJ1-1; D perhaps matches TRBD1 (5 bases). The starting material was CD4+ T cells from PBMCs cultured without peptide, obtained before COVID-19 vaccination. The clonotype comes from a human donor who received a COVID-19 vaccine. The CDR3 sequence is CSAPQGPEAFF. The CDR3 DNA reads as TGCAGTGCCCCTCAGGGTCCTGAAGCTTTCTTT.